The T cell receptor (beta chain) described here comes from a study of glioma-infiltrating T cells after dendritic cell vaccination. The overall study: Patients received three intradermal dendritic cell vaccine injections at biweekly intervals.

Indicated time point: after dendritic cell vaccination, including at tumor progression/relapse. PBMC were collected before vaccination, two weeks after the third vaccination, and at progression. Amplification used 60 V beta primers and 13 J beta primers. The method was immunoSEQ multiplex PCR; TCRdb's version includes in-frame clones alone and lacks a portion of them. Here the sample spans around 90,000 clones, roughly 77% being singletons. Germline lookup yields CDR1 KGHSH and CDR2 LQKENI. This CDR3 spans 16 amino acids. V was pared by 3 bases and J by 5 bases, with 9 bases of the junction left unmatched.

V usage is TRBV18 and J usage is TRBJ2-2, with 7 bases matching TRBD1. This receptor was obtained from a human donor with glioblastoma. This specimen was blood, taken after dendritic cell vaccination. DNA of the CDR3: TGTGCCAGCTCACCCGCGACAGGGAGAGGGACCGGGGAGCTGTTTTTT. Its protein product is CASSPATGRGTGELFF.